This TCR beta chain emerged from a study of T cell responses to AZD1222 COVID-19 vaccine. The overall study: Second-dose intervals near 4 or 12 weeks were combined.

Data came from immunoSEQ multiplex PCR; TCRdb stores just in-frame clones and leaves some out. The repertoire consists of about 98,000 clones, with roughly 87% occurring once and the leading ten covering approximately 5.5%. Overall study findings and caveats: Only a handful of people who got AZD1222 tested seropositive at baseline. Possibly, clonal diversity was underestimated; donors were largely white British and included more females.

The V gene's germline CDR1 is SGHAT and CDR2 FQNNGV. The germline V and J ends were trimmed by 6 bases and 8 bases, with 11 bases remaining between them. This CDR3 has 12 amino acids. Worth noting for this clone: Its antigen remains unknown.

This specimen consisted of peripheral blood, obtained on day 0 of AZD1222 vaccination. The sequence derives from an adult in good health. The chain combines TRBV11-2 with TRBJ2-1; D tentatively reads TRBD1 or TRBD2 (5 bases each). The CDR3 nucleotides are TGTGCCAGCAGGGGGCGGGCCGATGAGCAGTTCTTC. Residues: CASRGRADEQFF. Full variable domain (remainder filled in from reference TRBV11-2 and TRBJ2-1): EAGVAQSPRYKIIEKRQSVAFWCNPISGHATLYWYQQILGQGPKLLIQFQNNGVVDDSQLPKDRFSAERLKGVDSTLKIQPAKLEDSAVYLCASRGRADEQFFGPGTRLTVL.